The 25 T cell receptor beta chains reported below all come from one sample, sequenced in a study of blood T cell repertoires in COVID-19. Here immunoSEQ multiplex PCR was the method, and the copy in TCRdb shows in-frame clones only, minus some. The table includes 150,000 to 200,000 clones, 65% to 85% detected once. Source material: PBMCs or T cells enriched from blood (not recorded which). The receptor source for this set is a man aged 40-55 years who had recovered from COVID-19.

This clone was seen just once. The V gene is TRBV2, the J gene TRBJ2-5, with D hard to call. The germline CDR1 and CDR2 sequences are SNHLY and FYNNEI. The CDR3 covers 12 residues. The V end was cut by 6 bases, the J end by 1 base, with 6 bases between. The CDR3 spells CASRSSQETQYF. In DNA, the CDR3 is TGTGCCAGCAGGTCTAGCCAAGAGACCCAGTACTTC.

The CDR3 loop is CATSSTRQANTEAFF. The CDR3 region has the DNA TGTGCCACCAGCAGTACCAGACAGGCAAACACTGAAGCTTTCTTT. V and J are TRBV15 and TRBJ1-1; D may be TRBD1 (6 bases). The germline CDR1 and CDR2 sequences are LNHNV and YYDKDF (reference sequence). Trimming left V 3 bases short and J 2 bases short, with 13 bases between. This CDR3 comprises 15 residues.

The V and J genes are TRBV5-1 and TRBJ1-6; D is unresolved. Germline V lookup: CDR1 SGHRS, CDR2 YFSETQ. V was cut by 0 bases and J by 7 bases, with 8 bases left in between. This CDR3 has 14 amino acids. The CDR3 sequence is CASSLERENSPLHF. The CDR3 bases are TGCGCCAGCAGCTTGGAACGGGAGAATTCACCCCTCCACTTT.

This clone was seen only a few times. The CDR3 reads CAWRTGGVQKLFF. The CDR3 DNA is TGTGCCTGGAGGACGGGGGGGGTCCAAAAACTGTTTTTT. This chain connects TRBV30 to TRBJ1-4, with D tentatively TRBD1 (5 bases). V was trimmed by 3 bases and J by 9 bases, leaving 14 bases between them. The CDR3 runs to 13 residues. The germline gives CDR1 GTSNPN, CDR2 SVGIG (reference sequence).

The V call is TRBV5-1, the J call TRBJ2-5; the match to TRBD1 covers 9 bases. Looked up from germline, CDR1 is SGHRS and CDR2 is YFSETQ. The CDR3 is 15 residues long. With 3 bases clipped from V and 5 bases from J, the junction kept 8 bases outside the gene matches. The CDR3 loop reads CASSSDPGQGETQYF. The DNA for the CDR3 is TGCGCCAGCAGCTCCGACCCGGGACAGGGTGAGACCCAGTACTTC.

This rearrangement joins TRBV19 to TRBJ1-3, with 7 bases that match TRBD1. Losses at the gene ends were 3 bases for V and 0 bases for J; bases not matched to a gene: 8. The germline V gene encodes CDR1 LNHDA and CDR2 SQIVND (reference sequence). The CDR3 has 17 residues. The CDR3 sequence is CASSIWTGWSSGNTIYF. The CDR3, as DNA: TGTGCCAGTAGTATCTGGACAGGATGGAGCTCTGGAAACACCATATATTTT.

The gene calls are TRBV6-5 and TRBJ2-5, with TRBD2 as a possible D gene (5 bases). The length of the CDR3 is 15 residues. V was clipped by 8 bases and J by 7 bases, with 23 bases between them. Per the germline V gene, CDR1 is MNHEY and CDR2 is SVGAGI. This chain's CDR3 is CASSHDYPRRVTQYF. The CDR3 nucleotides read TGTGCCAGCTCGCATGACTACCCCCGCCGAGTGACCCAGTACTTC.

This CDR3 reads CASSQAGAGGQSRTNTQYF. The CDR3 nucleotides read TGTGCCAGTAGCCAGGCTGGGGCGGGGGGGCAAAGCAGGACAAATACGCAGTATTTT. V is TRBV19 and J is TRBJ2-3; TRBD2 aligns across 9 bases. This CDR3 is 19 amino acids long. Germline V gene lookup returns CDR1 LNHDA and CDR2 SQIVND (reference sequence). V lost 6 bases to trimming and J lost 7 bases; unmatched junction nucleotides: 23.

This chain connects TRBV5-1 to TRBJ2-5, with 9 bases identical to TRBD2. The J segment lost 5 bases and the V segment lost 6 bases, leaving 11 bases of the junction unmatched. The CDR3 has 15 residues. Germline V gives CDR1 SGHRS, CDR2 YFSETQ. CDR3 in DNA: TGCGCCAGCAAAACCTTAGCGGGGGCTACGGAGACCCAGTACTTC. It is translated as CASKTLAGATETQYF.

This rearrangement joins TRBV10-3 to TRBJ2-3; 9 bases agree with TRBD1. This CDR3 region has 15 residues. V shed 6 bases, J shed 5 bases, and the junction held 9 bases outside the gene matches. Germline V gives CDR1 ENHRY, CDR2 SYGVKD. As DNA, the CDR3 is TGTGCCATCAGCTCCTCGACAGGGGGGCGAGATACGCAGTATTTT. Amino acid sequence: CAISSSTGGRDTQYF.

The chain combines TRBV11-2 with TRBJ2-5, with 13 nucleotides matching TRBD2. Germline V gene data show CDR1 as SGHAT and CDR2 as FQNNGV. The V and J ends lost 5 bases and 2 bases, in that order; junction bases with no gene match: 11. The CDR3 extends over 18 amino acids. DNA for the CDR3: TGTGCCAGCAGCCCGGGACTAGCGGGGCTAGTACTACAAGAGACCCAGTACTTC. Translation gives CASSPGLAGLVLQETQYF.

The CDR3 sequence is CASSDPDRGDSDLHF. CDR3 nucleotide sequence: TGTGCCAGCAGCGACCCGGACAGGGGTGATTCCGACCTCCACTTT. V and J are TRBV2 and TRBJ1-6, with 9 bases matching TRBD1. The CDR3 runs 15 residues. In germline, CDR1 is SNHLY, CDR2 FYNNEI. Trimming removed 6 bases from V and 15 bases from J; junction bases left unmatched: 15.

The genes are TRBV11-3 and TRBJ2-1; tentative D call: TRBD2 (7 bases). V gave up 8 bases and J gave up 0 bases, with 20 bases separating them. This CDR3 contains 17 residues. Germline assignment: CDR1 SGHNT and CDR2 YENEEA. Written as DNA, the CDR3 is TGTGCCAGCTCCCTGCGCGGGGGCTCAAGCTCCTACAATGAGCAGTTCTTC. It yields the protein CASSLRGGSSSYNEQFF.

The CDR3 sequence: CASSVGGPYEQFF. In DNA form, the CDR3 reads TGTGCCAGCAGCGTGGGCGGGCCCTATGAGCAGTTCTTC. The J gene is TRBJ2-1, the V gene TRBV9, with D perhaps matching TRBD2 (5 bases). Trimming took 2 bases from V and 8 from J, leaving 11 bases between them. CDR3 size: 13 residues. The germline gives CDR1 SGDLS, CDR2 YYNGEE.

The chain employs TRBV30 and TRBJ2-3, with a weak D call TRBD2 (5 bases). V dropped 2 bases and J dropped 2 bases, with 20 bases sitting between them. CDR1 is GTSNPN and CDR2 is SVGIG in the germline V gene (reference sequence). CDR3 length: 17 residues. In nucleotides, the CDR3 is TGTGCCTGGAGTTACGGGAACAGTCAACACTCCACAGATACGCAGTATTTT. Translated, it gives CAWSYGNSQHSTDTQYF.

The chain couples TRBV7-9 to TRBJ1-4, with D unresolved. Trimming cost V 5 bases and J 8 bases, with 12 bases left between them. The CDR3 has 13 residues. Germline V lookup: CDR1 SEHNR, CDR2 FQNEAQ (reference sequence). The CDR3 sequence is CASSTWAGEKLFF. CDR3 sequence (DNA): TGTGCCAGCAGCACCTGGGCTGGGGAAAAACTGTTTTTT. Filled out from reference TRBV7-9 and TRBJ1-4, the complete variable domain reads DTGVSQNPRHKITKRGQNVTFRCDPISEHNRLYWYRQTLGQGPEFLTYFQNEAQLEKSRLLSDRFSAERPKGSFSTLEIQRTEQGDSAMYLCASSTWAGEKLFFGSGTQLSVL.

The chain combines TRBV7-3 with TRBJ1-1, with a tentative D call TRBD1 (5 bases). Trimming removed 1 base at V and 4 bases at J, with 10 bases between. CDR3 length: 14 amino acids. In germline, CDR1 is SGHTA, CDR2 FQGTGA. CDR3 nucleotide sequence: TGTGCCAGCAGCTTAATGGGGGGGAGCACTGAAGCTTTCTTT. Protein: CASSLMGGSTEAFF. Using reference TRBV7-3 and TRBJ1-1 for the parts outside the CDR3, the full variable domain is GAGVSQTPSNKVTEKGKYVELRCDPISGHTALYWYRQSLGQGPEFLIYFQGTGAADDSGLPNDRFFAVRPEGSVSTLKIQRTERGDSAVYLCASSLMGGSTEAFFGQGTRLTVV.

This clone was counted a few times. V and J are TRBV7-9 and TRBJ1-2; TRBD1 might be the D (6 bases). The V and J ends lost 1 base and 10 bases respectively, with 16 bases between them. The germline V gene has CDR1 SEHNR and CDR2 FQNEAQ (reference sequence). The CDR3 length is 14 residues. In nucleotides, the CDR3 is TGTGCCAGCAGCTTAGGGGGGCTTGGTATTGCCTACACCTTC. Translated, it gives CASSLGGLGIAYTF.

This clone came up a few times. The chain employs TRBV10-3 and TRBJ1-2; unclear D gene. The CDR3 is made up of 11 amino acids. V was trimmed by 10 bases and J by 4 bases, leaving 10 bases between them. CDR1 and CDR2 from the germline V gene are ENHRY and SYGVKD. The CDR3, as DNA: TGTGCCACCCGTAGCGGCTATGGCTACACCTTC. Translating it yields CATRSGYGYTF.

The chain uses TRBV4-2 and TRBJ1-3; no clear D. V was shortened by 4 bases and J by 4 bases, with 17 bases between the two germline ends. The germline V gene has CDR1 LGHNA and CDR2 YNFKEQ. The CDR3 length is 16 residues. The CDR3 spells CASSLNEGASGNTIYF. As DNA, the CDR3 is TGTGCCAGCAGCCTTAATGAGGGCGCATCAGGAAACACCATATATTTT.

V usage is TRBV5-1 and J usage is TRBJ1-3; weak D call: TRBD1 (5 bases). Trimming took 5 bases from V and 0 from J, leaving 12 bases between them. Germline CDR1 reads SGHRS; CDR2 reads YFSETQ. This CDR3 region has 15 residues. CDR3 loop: CASRNRPSSGNTIYF. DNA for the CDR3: TGCGCCAGCAGAAACAGGCCCAGCTCTGGAAACACCATATATTTT.

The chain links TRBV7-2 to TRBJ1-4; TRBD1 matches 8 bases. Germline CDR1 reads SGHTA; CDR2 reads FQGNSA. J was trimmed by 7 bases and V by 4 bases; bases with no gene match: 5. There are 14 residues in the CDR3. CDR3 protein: CASSWQGAGEKLFF. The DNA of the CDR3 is TGTGCCAGCAGCTGGCAGGGGGCTGGTGAAAAACTGTTTTTT.

CDR3 loop: CASTPNGGGRRTGELFF. DNA of the CDR3: TGTGCCAGTACCCCAAACGGGGGGGGTAGGCGGACCGGGGAGCTGTTTTTT. The chain recombines TRBV19 with TRBJ2-2, with 8 bases matching TRBD2. CDR3 length: 17 residues. V trimming: 7 bases; J trimming: 5 bases; junction bases outside the gene matches: 15. Germline CDR1 and CDR2: LNHDA and SQIVND (reference sequence).

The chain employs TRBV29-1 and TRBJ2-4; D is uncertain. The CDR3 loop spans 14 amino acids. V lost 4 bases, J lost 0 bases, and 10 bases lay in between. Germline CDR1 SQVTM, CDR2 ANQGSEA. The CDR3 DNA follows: TGCAGCGTTGGTGGTGGCCTAGCCAAAAACATTCAGTACTTC. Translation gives CSVGGGLAKNIQYF.

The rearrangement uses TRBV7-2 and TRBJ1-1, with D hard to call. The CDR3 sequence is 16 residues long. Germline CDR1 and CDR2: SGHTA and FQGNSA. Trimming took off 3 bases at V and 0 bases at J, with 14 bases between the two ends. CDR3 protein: CASSLDSGRMNTEAFF. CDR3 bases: TGTGCCAGCAGCTTGGACTCCGGTCGGATGAACACTGAAGCTTTCTTT.